This T cell receptor beta chain was identified in a study of T cells in women clearing cervical HPV infection listed by TCRdb under 2018. As for the study more broadly: The cases were 20 to 25 women with histologically confirmed HPV16-related CIN3 or worse, and 2 of those women had invasive cancers. For cases, a median interval of about 140 days, with an interquartile range of roughly 80 to 200 days, was observed between lesion detection and blood sampling. The parent cohort enrolled roughly 9,400 women aged 18 or older in Guanacaste, Costa Rica, in about 1993 to 1994 and followed the women for less than eight years. Cases and controls were matched on year of sample collection and on age within five years. Five blinded duplicates per group were added as quality controls, giving 60 or so samples: 50 or so participants and 10 replicates. The exploratory proof-of-principle case-control study was nested within the Guanacaste HPV Natural History Study in Costa Rica and compared TCR repertoires across cervical HPV16 outcomes. Because only a few women had HLA typing data, the possibility that HLA type acted as a confounder could not be ruled out. Median age was 34 years in cases versus just over 37 in controls, and baseline characteristics did not differ significantly. Blood from cases was collected at the visit where the lesion was first found, while blood from controls was collected once the infection could no longer be detected. The controls were some 23 women whose single incident HPV16 infection cleared within 12 months with no development of precancer or cancer. Study-level results and caveats: Random forest classifiers that combined richness and V gene abundances separated cases from controls with an estimated AUC of around 0.8. The cross-sectional design could not show whether the associations came before the infection or were a result of it, and neither effector/memory subsets nor HPV-specific T cells were isolated. TCR repertoire richness was significantly higher in CIN3+ cases than in controls across sequencing depths, while evenness did not differ. Because the number of T cells per sample was unknown, the richness differences could reflect varying T-cell content rather than repertoire biology.

A remark on this clone: No antigen is known for it.

Every participant had a single incident cervical HPV16 infection, and women with prevalent HPV16 infections were excluded. Cervical HPV DNA was detected with MY09/MY11 PCR, and genotyping was done with dot-blot hybridization. Approximately 15 mL of heparinized blood was centrifuged, after which the buffy coat was aliquoted, frozen at -30 degrees C, and then stored at -80 degrees C. QIAGEN kits were used to extract genomic DNA from the buffy coat specimens. TCR beta CDR3 regions were amplified by multiplex PCR using the immunoSEQ assay from an average of roughly 1,200 ng genomic DNA per sample. Primer bias was corrected in the assay by using a complete synthetic TCR repertoire to establish an amplification baseline. The amplicons were sequenced on the Illumina platform. From the authors' description of their analysis: Sequences were error-corrected by clustering with frequency ratios and a modified nearest-neighbor algorithm, then analyzed in the immunoSEQ Analyzer with IMGT gene definitions. TCR richness and evenness were averaged over 20 rarefaction repeats at each rarefaction depth, excluding samples with fewer sequences than the depth. V, D and J gene relative abundances were compared between groups with Wilcoxon rank sum tests, applying FDR correction. For the blinded duplicates, the intraclass correlation was roughly 96% for TCR richness and averaged 76.4% across roughly 72 gene segments. TCRdb carries this immuneACCESS record with in-frame sequences only. Its versions omit some clonotypes, under half of them owing to an unresolved V gene in the studies checked, with the rest unexplained. That table is the source of V, J and clone size, and D and trimming were worked out from the DNA. The table kept for this sample lists about 32,000 clones. More than 4% of the sample is in the top ten clones.

Input material: blood buffy coat. This TCR was sampled from a woman aged 18-70 years with a cervical HPV16 infection that either progressed to CIN3+ or cleared (not recorded which).

CDR3 reads: CASGEDRGSGQYF. The CDR3 bases that were read are TGTGCCAGCGGGGAGGACAGGGGGTCCGGT. The chain is made from TRBV2 and TRBJ2-4; the junction holds 10 bases that match TRBD1. The read gets to within 3 residues of the CDR3 end, and the germline J gene fills in the rest. Looking up the germline V gene yields CDR1 SNHLY and CDR2 FYNNEI. The CDR3, cysteine through phenylalanine, is 13 amino acids long. Part of the CDR3 DNA is given, 30 bases translated from base 1. The full variable domain, completed from the reference TRBV2 and TRBJ2-4 proteins outside the CDR3, reads EPEVTQTPSHQVTQMGQEVILRCVPISNHLYFYWYRQILGQKVEFLVSFYNNEISEKSEIFDDQFSVERPDGSNFTLKIRSTKLEDSAMYFCASGEDRGSGQYFGAGTRLSVL.